This TCR beta chain was sequenced in a study of CXCR3-negative and CXCR3-positive naive CD8 T cells. Study as a whole: Sequencing gave 140 million or so TRB reads overall, about 1.5 +/- 0.3 million per library. General study points: CXCR3 levels fell partly with cryopreservation; most assays relied on fresh PBMCs. Similar TRBV-TRBJ usage characterized naive CXCR3-negative and CXCR3-positive cells; memory cells differed. The study found more hydrophobic TRB CDR3s in CXCR3-positive naive cells than in CXCR3-negative naive cells. TCR strength was inferred from TRB CDR3 properties, while surface CD5 was comparable between naive subsets.

TRB cDNA libraries were made by UMI-labeled 5' RACE. One entry per CDR3 protein, without DNA, is what TCRdb gives after re-calling the 5' RACE reads. The table gives 85,000 to 120,000 distinct CDR3 sequences; the top ten clones make up 0.38% of it. About this clonotype itself: Its antigen remains unknown.

CDR3 size: 15 residues. Germline CDR1 reads MDHEN; CDR2 reads SYDVKM. The TCR originated in a human donor in good health. Some clones in this sample may be carry-over from other donors' samples. The rearrangement uses TRBV28 and TRBJ1-5. The sequenced sample was naive CXCR3+ CD8+ T cells from blood. The subset here: CD45RO-CCR7+CD27+CD95- naive CD8+ T cells expressing CXCR3 (TNR3+). The CDR3: CASSLSRESNQPQHF.